This T cell receptor (beta chain) appears in the sequencing data of a study of radiotherapy plus CTLA-4 blockade in lung cancer. Study in general: Disease control reached over 30%, with objective responses in approximately 20%. Regarding the study as a whole: Radiotherapy with ipilimumab was followed by blood expansion of tumor-derived clones. Interferon-beta, together with early blood T cell clone dynamics, reportedly best predicted response.

Only in-frame clones appear in the TCRdb table, and some are missing; sequencing was by immunoSEQ multiplex PCR. The sample gives 55,000 to 65,000 clones, around 77% of which show up once; approximately 2.9% is in the top ten. V lost 6 bases, J lost 8 bases, and 7 bases stayed unmatched. The CDR3 extends over 14 amino acids. The germline gives CDR1 MDHEN, CDR2 SYDVKM. The study treated chemo-refractory metastatic non-small-cell lung cancer patients with focal radiation plus ipilimumab CTLA-4 blockade. A note on this clone: Antigen specificity is unknown.

This chain connects TRBV28 to TRBJ2-1; 10 nucleotides agree with TRBD1. This TCR was sampled from a human donor with non-small cell lung cancer who had a complete response to radiotherapy plus ipilimumab. The sample consisted of peripheral blood, taken from a patient treated with radiotherapy plus ipilimumab. Here the CDR3 DNA reads TGTGCCAGCAGGACAGGGGGCATGAGGGATGAGCAGTTCTTC. This encodes CASRTGGMRDEQFF.